The 20 T cell receptor beta chains given below trace back to one sample, sequenced in a study of T-cell reconstitution after alpha-beta-depleted transplantation in children. Using unique molecular identifiers, the investigators prepared the TCRbeta library. TCRdb ran MiXCR on the PCR reads and lists one entry per CDR3 protein. The table includes hundreds of thousands of distinct CDR3 sequences, less than 20% detected once. Sequencing used PBMCs, mostly from graft donor cells, obtained 360 days after TCRalphabeta/CD19-depleted stem cell transplant. The receptors shown here come from a male patient under 18 who had a stem cell transplant for acute lymphoblastic leukemia, so the T cells may come from the graft donor.

CDR3: CSARAAGVGTQYF. CDR3 nucleotides: TGCAGTGCTAGAGCAGCGGGAGTGGGTACGCAGTATTTT. The J gene is TRBJ2-3, the V gene TRBV20-1; 8 nucleotides align to TRBD2. The CDR3 runs to 13 residues. CDR1 and CDR2 from the germline V gene are DFQATT and SNEGSKA (reference sequence). The V and J ends lost 1 base and 8 bases, in that order; junction bases with no gene match: 5.

J is TRBJ1-1 and V is TRBV7-9; D unclear. V lost 3 bases to trimming and J lost 1 base, with 9 bases between them. Germline V lookup: CDR1 SEHNR, CDR2 FQNEAQ (reference sequence). This CDR3 has 14 residues. The CDR3 DNA sequence: TGTGCCAGCAGCTTTTGGAGCAGGAACACTGAAGCTTTCTTT. Translating gives CASSFWSRNTEAFF.

This clonotype has ten or more counts. The V call is TRBV12-3 or TRBV12-4, the J call TRBJ2-7; D is possibly TRBD1 (6 bases). The CDR3 extends over 14 amino acids. V lost 7 bases, J lost 3 bases, and 16 bases lay in between. The CDR3 protein is CASKRVRGSYEQYF. The CDR3 bases are TGTGCCAGCAAACGCGTCAGGGGAAGCTACGAGCAGTACTTC.

The chain couples TRBV6-1 to TRBJ1-5; 8 positions agree with TRBD1. The CDR3 totals 15 residues. V was pared by 5 bases and J by 2 bases, with 5 bases of the junction left unmatched. Germline V CDR1 and CDR2: MNHNS, SASEGT. The CDR3 DNA reads TGTGCCAGCAGTCCAGGGGGCATGGGCAATCAGCCCCAGCATTTT. Amino acids: CASSPGGMGNQPQHF.

This clonotype appeared a few times. The rearrangement joins TRBV18 to TRBJ2-3; no clear D. The V end lost 0 bases, the J end lost 1 base, and 17 bases lay between the germline ends. The CDR3 runs 18 residues. The germline V gene encodes CDR1 KGHSH and CDR2 LQKENI. In DNA, the CDR3 is TGTGCCAGCTCACCACCGAGGCCCCTGGGTCTGGGCACAGATACGCAGTATTTT. Residues: CASSPPRPLGLGTDTQYF.

The gene calls are TRBV5-6 and TRBJ2-1, with no clear D. V lost 0 bases and J 9 bases, leaving 13 bases between the germline ends. The CDR3 sequence is 14 residues long. CDR1 and CDR2 (germline): SGHDT, YYEEEE. CDR3 sequence: CASSLDRVFGEQFF. The CDR3 nucleotides read TGTGCCAGCAGCTTGGACAGAGTCTTCGGTGAGCAGTTCTTC.

The V and J genes are TRBV15 and TRBJ2-3; D might be TRBD1 or TRBD2, each matching 7 bases. V was pared by 0 bases and J by 2 bases, with 30 bases between. This CDR3 has 22 amino acids. CDR1 and CDR2 (germline): LNHNV, YYDKDF (reference sequence). CDR3 residues: CATSRDRGRVAGQSVPTDTQYF. The CDR3, as DNA: TGTGCCACCAGCAGAGATCGGGGGAGGGTGGCGGGACAGTCAGTCCCCACAGATACGCAGTATTTT.

This clonotype was seen more than once but under ten times. The chain uses TRBV12-3 or TRBV12-4 and TRBJ1-1; a possible D gene is TRBD1 (5 bases). The V and J ends lost 3 bases and 6 bases respectively, with 14 bases between them. CDR3 length: 14 residues. CDR3 DNA sequence: TGTGCCAGCAGTTTGTGGCAGGGTCGGCCTGAAGCTTTCTTT. Amino acids: CASSLWQGRPEAFF.

This clonotype was observed a few times. The chain recombines TRBV12-3 or TRBV12-4 with TRBJ2-1; D gene uncertain. Trimming took off 1 base at V and 4 bases at J, with 11 bases between the two ends. The CDR3 extends over 15 amino acids. CDR3 protein: CASSLVEKSYNEQFF. CDR3 DNA sequence: TGTGCCAGCAGTTTAGTGGAGAAGAGTTACAATGAGCAGTTCTTC.

Only a few counts were recorded for this clonotype. The chain has TRBV6-5 and TRBJ2-1; tentatively, D is TRBD1 or TRBD2 (6 bases each). The CDR3 extends over 16 amino acids. The V gene lost 2 bases and the J gene lost 0 bases, with 11 bases spanning the gap. Germline assignment: CDR1 MNHEY and CDR2 SVGAGI. CDR3 DNA sequence: TGTGCCAGCAGTTACGGAGGGGGGATCTCCTACAATGAGCAGTTCTTC. As protein: CASSYGGGISYNEQFF.

The sample holds a few counts of this clonotype. This chain joins TRBV12-3 or TRBV12-4 and TRBJ2-4; D remains unclear. The CDR3 has 11 residues. V gave up 3 bases and J gave up 8 bases, with 5 bases separating them. CDR3 sequence (DNA): TGTGCCAGCAGTTTCGGAGACATTCAGTACTTC. It encodes CASSFGDIQYF.

This clonotype came up a few times. V is TRBV29-1 and J is TRBJ2-2; 8 positions agree with TRBD2. Per the germline V gene, CDR1 is SQVTM and CDR2 is ANQGSEA. The CDR3 spans 14 residues. V dropped 8 bases and J dropped 5; count of bases not matched to a gene: 10. Written as DNA, the CDR3 is TGCAGCACCACCGGGACGGGGGGGACCGGGGAGCTGTTTTTT. Amino acids: CSTTGTGGTGELFF.

At least ten counts were recorded for this clonotype. The gene calls are TRBV29-1 and TRBJ2-5; TRBD2 matches at 7 bases. Germline V gene data show CDR1 as SQVTM and CDR2 as ANQGSEA. Trimming at V came to 7 bases and at J to 6 bases, leaving 14 bases not matched to a gene. The CDR3 is 14 amino acids. The CDR3 sequence: CSADGTKGRQTQYF. For the CDR3, the DNA is TGCAGCGCCGACGGGACTAAGGGGCGGCAGACCCAGTACTTC. Drawing the rest from reference TRBV29-1 and TRBJ2-5, the complete variable domain is SAVISQKPSRDICQRGTSLTIQCQVDSQVTMMFWYRQQPGQSLTLIATANQGSEATYESGFVIDKFPISRPNLTFSTLTVSNMSPEDSSIYLCSADGTKGRQTQYFGPGTRLLVL.

V and J are TRBV9 and TRBJ2-5; tentatively, D is TRBD2 (5 bases). V was shortened by 1 base and J by 7 bases, with 20 bases between the two germline ends. Germline CDR1 is SGDLS and CDR2 is YYNGEE. The CDR3 length is 16 residues. CDR3: CASSVLADSAPGTQYF. CDR3 bases: TGTGCCAGCAGCGTACTAGCCGACTCTGCCCCAGGGACCCAGTACTTC.

This clonotype was seen a few times. The V and J genes are TRBV6-5 and TRBJ2-1, with D maybe TRBD2 (6 bases). This CDR3 is 14 amino acids long. The V gene's germline CDR1 is MNHEY and CDR2 SVGAGI. V lost 4 bases and J lost 10, with 17 bases in between. CDR3 nucleotide sequence: TGTGCCAGCAGTTCGGAGGGAGTCTTCAGGGAGCAGTTCTTC. Translating gives CASSSEGVFREQFF.

This chain joins TRBV5-4 and TRBJ2-7, with D unclear. CDR1 and CDR2 from the germline V gene are SGHNT and YYREEE (reference sequence). V was clipped by 4 bases and J by 1 base, with 9 bases between them. There are 13 residues in the CDR3. The CDR3 sequence: CASSHTPSYEQYF. DNA of the CDR3: TGTGCCAGCAGCCATACTCCATCCTACGAGCAGTACTTC.

This clonotype was recorded many times. The rearrangement uses TRBV24-1 and TRBJ2-1, with 8 bases matching TRBD2. Germline V CDR1 and CDR2: KGHDR, SFDVKD. The CDR3 length is 11 residues. V gave up 10 bases and J gave up 12 bases; unmatched junction bases: 7. The CDR3 sequence is CATSSGTRQFF. CDR3 DNA sequence: TGTGCCACTTCAAGTGGGACTAGGCAGTTCTTC.

This clonotype was counted many times. V gene TRBV7-7 combines with J gene TRBJ2-2, with 7 bases matching TRBD1. This CDR3 region has 15 residues. The V gene's germline CDR1 is SSHAT and CDR2 FNYEAQ (reference sequence). V shed 0 bases, J shed 4 bases, and the junction held 2 bases outside the gene matches. In DNA form, the CDR3 reads TGTGCCAGCAGCTTAGCGACAGGGTCCACCGGGGAGCTGTTTTTT. Its protein product is CASSLATGSTGELFF.

The chain employs TRBV3-1 and TRBJ2-6; D unresolved. V was clipped by 1 base and J by 4 bases, with 5 bases between them. The CDR3 runs to 14 residues. Germline CDR1 LGHDT, CDR2 YNNKEL (reference sequence). The CDR3 here is CASSQAYGANVLTF. The CDR3 bases are TGTGCCAGCAGCCAAGCTTACGGGGCCAACGTCCTGACTTTC.

V usage is TRBV6-1 and J usage is TRBJ1-5; 10 bases are a match to TRBD1. V shed 6 bases, J shed 4 bases, and the junction held 9 bases outside the gene matches. In germline, CDR1 is MNHNS, CDR2 SASEGT. This CDR3 region has 16 residues. CDR3 nucleotide sequence: TGTGCCAGCAGGGTGACTTGGACAGGGGGAAATCAGCCCCAGCATTTT. It translates to CASRVTWTGGNQPQHF.